This T cell receptor beta chain was obtained from a study of cytomegalovirus exposure and HLA in healthy donors. Regarding the study as a whole: Several top significant clusters appeared, in a later analysis, to be linked to common viral pathogens. One variant, a missense change in DCLRE1C, was linked in a later analysis to TCR beta V- and J-gene trimming. Most likely, a cluster of highly shared sequence variants arose as a sequencing artifact.

Regarding this clone: Its antigen is unidentified.

PCR primers comprised 60 Vbeta and 13 Jbeta primers. Generated by immunoSEQ multiplex PCR, the TCRdb table keeps only in-frame clones and is missing some. The sample comprises approximately 120,000 clones, 55% to 75% of which are singletons, and about 4% rests with the top ten. Germline lookup yields CDR1 SGHTA and CDR2 FQGNSA. Trimming pared 5 bases from V and 7 bases from J, leaving 18 bases between. CDR3 size: 16 residues. This clonotype originated in a man aged 25-45 years in good health and CMV-seronegative. The sequenced material came from PBMCs. This chain joins TRBV7-2 and TRBJ1-6; no reliable D call. The chain's CDR3 is CASSLHNSGSNSPLHF. CDR3 DNA sequence: TGTGCCAGCAGCCTTCATAACTCAGGCTCCAATTCACCCCTCCACTTT.